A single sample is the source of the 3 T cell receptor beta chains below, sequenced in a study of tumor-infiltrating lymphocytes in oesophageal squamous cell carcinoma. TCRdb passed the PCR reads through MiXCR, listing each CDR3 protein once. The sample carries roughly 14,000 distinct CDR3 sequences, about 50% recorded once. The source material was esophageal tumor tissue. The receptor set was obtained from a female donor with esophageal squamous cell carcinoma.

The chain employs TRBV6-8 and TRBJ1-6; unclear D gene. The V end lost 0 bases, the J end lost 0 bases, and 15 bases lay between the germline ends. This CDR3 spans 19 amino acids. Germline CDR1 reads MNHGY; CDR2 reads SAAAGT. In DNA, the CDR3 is TGTGCCAGCAGTTACTCGACCTGGACGTTGAGCTCCTATAATTCACCCCTCCACTTT. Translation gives CASSYSTWTLSSYNSPLHF.

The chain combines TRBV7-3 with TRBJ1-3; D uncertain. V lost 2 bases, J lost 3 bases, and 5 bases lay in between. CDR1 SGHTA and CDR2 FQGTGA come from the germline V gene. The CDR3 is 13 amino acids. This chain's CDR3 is CASSLGFGNTIYF. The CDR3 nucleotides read TGTGCCAGCAGCTTAGGGTTTGGAAACACCATATATTTT.

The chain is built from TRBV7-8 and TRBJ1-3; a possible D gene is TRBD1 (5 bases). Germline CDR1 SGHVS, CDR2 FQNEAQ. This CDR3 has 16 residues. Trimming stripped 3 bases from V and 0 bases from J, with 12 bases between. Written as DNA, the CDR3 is TGTGCCAGCAGCTTCGGTGACAGACGCTCTGGAAACACCATATATTTT. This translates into CASSFGDRRSGNTIYF.